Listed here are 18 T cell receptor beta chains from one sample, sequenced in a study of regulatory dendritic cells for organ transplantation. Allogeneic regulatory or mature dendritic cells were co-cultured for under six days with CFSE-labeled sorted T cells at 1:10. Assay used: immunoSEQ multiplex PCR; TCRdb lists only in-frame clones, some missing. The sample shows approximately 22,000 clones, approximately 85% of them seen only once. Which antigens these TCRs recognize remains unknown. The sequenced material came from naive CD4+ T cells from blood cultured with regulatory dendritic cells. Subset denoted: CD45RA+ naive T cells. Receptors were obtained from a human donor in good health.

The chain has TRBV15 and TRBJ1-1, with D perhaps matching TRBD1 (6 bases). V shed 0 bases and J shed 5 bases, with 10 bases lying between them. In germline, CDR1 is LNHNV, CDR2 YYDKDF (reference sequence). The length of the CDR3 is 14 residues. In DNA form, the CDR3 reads TGTGCCACCAGCAGAGAACAGGGTGTGACTGAAGCTTTCTTT. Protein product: CATSREQGVTEAFF.

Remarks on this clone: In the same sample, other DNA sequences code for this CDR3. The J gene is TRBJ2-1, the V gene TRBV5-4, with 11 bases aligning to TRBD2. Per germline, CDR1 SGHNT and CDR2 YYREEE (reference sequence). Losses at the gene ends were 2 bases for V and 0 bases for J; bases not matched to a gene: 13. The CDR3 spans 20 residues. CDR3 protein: CASSFKGTSGHSSSYNEQFF. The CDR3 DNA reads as TGTGCCAGCAGCTTCAAAGGGACTAGCGGACATTCCAGCTCCTACAATGAGCAGTTCTTC.

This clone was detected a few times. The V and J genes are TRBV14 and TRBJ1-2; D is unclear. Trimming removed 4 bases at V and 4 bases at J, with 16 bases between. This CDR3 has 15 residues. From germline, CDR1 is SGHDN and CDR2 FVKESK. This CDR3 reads CASSPVYSPSYGYTF. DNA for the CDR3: TGTGCCAGCAGCCCTGTTTATAGCCCGTCCTATGGCTACACCTTC.

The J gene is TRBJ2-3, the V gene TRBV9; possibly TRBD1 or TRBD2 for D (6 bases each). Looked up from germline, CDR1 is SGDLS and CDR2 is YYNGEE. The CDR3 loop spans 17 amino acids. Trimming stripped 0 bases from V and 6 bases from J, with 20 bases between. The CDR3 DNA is TGTGCCAGCAGCGTAGAGAAAGGGGGGACCCCGGGGGATACGCAGTATTTT. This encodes CASSVEKGGTPGDTQYF.

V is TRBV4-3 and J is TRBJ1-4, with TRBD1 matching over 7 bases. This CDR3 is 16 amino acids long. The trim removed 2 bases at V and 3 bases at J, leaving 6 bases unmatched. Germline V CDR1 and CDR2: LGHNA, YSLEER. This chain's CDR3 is CASSQRYRGPNEKLFF. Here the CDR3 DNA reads TGCGCCAGCAGCCAACGATACAGGGGCCCTAATGAAAAACTGTTTTTT.

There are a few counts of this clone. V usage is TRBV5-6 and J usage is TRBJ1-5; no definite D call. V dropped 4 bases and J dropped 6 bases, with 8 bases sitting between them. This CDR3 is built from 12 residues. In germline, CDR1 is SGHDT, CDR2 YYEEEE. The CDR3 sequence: CASSRLAQPQHF. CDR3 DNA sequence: TGTGCCAGCAGCCGGTTAGCTCAGCCCCAGCATTTT.

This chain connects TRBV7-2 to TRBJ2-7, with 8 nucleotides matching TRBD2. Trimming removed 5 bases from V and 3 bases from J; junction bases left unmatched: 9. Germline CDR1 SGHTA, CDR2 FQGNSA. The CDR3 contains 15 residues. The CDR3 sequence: CASSPVAGTDYEQYF. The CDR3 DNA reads TGTGCCAGCAGCCCCGTAGCGGGAACCGACTACGAGCAGTACTTC. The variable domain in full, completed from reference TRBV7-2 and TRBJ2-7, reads GAGVSQSPSNKVTEKGKDVELRCDPISGHTALYWYRQSLGQGLEFLIYFQGNSAPDKSGLPSDRFSAERTGGSVSTLTIQRTQQEDSAVYLCASSPVAGTDYEQYFGPGTRLTVT.

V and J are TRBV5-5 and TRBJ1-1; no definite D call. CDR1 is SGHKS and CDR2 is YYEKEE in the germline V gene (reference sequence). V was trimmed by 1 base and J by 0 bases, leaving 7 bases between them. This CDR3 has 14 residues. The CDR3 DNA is TGTGCCAGCAGCTTGTCACAAGTGAACACTGAAGCTTTCTTT. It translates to CASSLSQVNTEAFF.

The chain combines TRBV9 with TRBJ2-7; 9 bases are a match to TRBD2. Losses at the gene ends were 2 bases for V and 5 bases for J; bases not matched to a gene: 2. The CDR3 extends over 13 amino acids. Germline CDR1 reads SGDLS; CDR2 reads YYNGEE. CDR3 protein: CASSVEREDEQYF. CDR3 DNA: TGTGCCAGCAGCGTGGAGCGGGAGGACGAGCAGTACTTC.

The CDR3 coding sequence is TGTGCCAGCAGCGTAGGGGTTTCGGTTCTAGCCAAAAACATTCAGTACTTC. Protein: CASSVGVSVLAKNIQYF. This chain connects TRBV9 to TRBJ2-4; D ambiguous. Trimming took 0 bases from V and 0 from J, leaving 13 bases between them. CDR3 size: 17 residues. Per germline, CDR1 SGDLS and CDR2 YYNGEE.

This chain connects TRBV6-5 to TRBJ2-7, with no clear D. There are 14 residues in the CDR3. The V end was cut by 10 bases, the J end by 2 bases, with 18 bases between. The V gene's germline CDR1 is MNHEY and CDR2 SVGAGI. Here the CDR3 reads CATQTAQFPYEQYF. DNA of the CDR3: TGTGCCACACAGACTGCGCAGTTCCCCTACGAGCAGTACTTC.

The CDR3 sequence: CASSHSGGLYQETQYF. CDR3 bases: TGCGCCAGCAGTCATTCGGGAGGGCTGTACCAAGAGACCCAGTACTTC. This chain connects TRBV10-2 to TRBJ2-5, with TRBD2 matching 8 bases. CDR3 length: 16 residues. Germline assignment: CDR1 WSHSY and CDR2 SAAADI. V lost 5 bases to trimming and J lost 0 bases; unmatched junction nucleotides: 8.

CDR3 protein: CASSLRAVVSYEQYF. CDR3 DNA sequence: TGTGCCAGCAGTTTGCGGGCGGTAGTCTCCTACGAGCAGTACTTC. The chain joins TRBV6-5 to TRBJ2-7; tentatively, D is TRBD2 (5 bases). V lost 4 bases and J 0 bases, leaving 13 bases between the germline ends. This CDR3 contains 15 residues. From germline, CDR1 is MNHEY and CDR2 SVGAGI.

The CDR3 sequence: CSARTVTWAFF. In DNA, the CDR3 is TGCAGTGCCCGAACCGTCACGTGGGCTTTCTTT. The rearrangement links TRBV20-1 to TRBJ1-1; D gene unclear. Per the germline V gene, CDR1 is DFQATT and CDR2 is SNEGSKA (reference sequence). This CDR3 contains 11 residues. Trimming took off 6 bases at V and 11 bases at J, with 16 bases between the two ends.

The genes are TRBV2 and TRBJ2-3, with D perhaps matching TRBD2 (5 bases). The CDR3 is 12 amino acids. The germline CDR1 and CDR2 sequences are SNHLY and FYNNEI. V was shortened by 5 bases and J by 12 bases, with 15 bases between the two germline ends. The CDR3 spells CASSFETDSQYF. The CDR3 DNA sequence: TGTGCCAGCAGTTTCGAGACGGACTCTCAGTATTTT.

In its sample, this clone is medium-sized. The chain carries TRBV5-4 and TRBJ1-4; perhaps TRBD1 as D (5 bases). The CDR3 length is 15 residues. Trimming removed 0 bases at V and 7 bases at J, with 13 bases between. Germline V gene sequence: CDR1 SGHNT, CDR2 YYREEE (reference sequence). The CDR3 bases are TGTGCCAGCAGCTTGGGCAGGGCTGCAGGTGAAAAACTGTTTTTT. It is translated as CASSLGRAAGEKLFF. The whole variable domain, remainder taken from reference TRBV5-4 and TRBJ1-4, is ETGVTQSPTHLIKTRGQQVTLRCSSQSGHNTVSWYQQALGQGPQFIFQYYREEENGRGNFPPRFSGLQFPNYSSELNVNALELDDSALYLCASSLGRAAGEKLFFGSGTQLSVL.

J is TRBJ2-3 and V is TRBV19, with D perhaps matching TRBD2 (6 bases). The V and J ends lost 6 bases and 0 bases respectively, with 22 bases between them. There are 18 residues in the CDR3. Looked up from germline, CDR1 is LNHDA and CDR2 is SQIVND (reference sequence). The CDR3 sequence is CASSPVPWAGRSTDTQYF. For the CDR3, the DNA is TGTGCCAGTAGCCCTGTCCCCTGGGCAGGGAGGAGCACAGATACGCAGTATTTT.

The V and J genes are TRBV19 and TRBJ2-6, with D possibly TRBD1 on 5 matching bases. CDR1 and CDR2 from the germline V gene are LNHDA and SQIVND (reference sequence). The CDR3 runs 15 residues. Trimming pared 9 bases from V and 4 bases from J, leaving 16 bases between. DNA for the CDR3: TGTGCCAGGGGATTTCAGGGCTCCGGGGCCAACGTCCTGACTTTC. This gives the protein CARGFQGSGANVLTF. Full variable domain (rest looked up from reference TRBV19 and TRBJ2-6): DGGITQSPKYLFRKEGQNVTLSCEQNLNHDAMYWYRQDPGQGLRLIYYSQIVNDFQKGDIAEGYSVSREKKESFPLTVTSAQKNPTAFYLCARGFQGSGANVLTFGAGSRLTVL.